This entry lists 8 T cell receptor beta chains sequenced from one sample in a study of cytomegalovirus exposure and HLA in healthy donors. Amplification used 60 Vbeta primers and 13 Jbeta primers. The assay was immunoSEQ multiplex PCR, and TCRdb's table has in-frame clones only and misses some. The repertoire holds 170,000 or so clones, 65% to 80% seen once, with about 0.72% in the top ten. The specimen sequenced was PBMCs. The receptor set was obtained from a woman between 35 and 50 years old in good health and CMV-seronegative.

The CDR3 sequence is CASSYGQGWGEQYF. The DNA of the CDR3 is TGTGCCAGCAGTTACGGACAGGGCTGGGGCGAGCAGTACTTC. V and J are TRBV27 and TRBJ2-7; 8 bases line up with TRBD1. The CDR3 is 14 amino acids. CDR1 is MNHEY, CDR2 SMNVEV, per germline (reference sequence). V lost 4 bases to trimming and J lost 6 bases; unmatched junction nucleotides: 8.

This clone was counted only a few times. The rearrangement joins TRBV6-6 to TRBJ1-6; D is ambiguous. The V end lost 0 bases, the J end lost 13 bases, and 13 bases lay between the germline ends. There are 14 residues in the CDR3. CDR1 MNHNY and CDR2 SVGAGI come from the germline V gene (reference sequence). The CDR3 DNA sequence: TGTGCCAGCAGTTACTCGACCGCGGCGGAGCCCCTCCACTTT. It is translated as CASSYSTAAEPLHF.

This clone was recorded once. This chain uses TRBV7-9 with TRBJ2-3, with 9 bases identical to TRBD1. V lost 2 bases, J lost 0 bases, and 3 bases stayed unmatched. This CDR3 is 16 amino acids long. The V gene's germline CDR1 is SEHNR and CDR2 FQNEAQ (reference sequence). The DNA of the CDR3 is TGTGCCAGCAGCTTATGGGGGACAGGGAGCACAGATACGCAGTATTTT. Translation gives CASSLWGTGSTDTQYF.

The chain joins TRBV5-1 to TRBJ2-3; TRBD2 might be the D (6 bases). This CDR3 has 15 residues. Germline lookup yields CDR1 SGHRS and CDR2 YFSETQ. V gave up 0 bases and J gave up 1 base, with 9 bases separating them. This CDR3 reads CASSLVASGTDTQYF. CDR3 sequence (DNA): TGCGCCAGCAGCTTGGTGGCTAGCGGCACAGATACGCAGTATTTT.

In regard to this clone: One end of the junction fails to match germline, which may point to a read error. This chain uses TRBV7-7 with TRBJ2-3; D gene ambiguous. This CDR3 region has 15 residues. Germline assignment: CDR1 SSHAT and CDR2 FNYEAQ (reference sequence). CDR3 loop: CASSLGTYSTDTQYF. In nucleotides, the CDR3 is TGTGCTAGCAGCTTAGGAACTTATAGCACAGATACGCAGTATTTT.

The chain joins TRBV19 to TRBJ1-3; D is unresolved. The V gene's germline CDR1 is LNHDA and CDR2 SQIVND (reference sequence). CDR3 size: 17 residues. The V and J ends lost 0 bases and 1 base respectively, with 13 bases between them. CDR3 nucleotides: TGTGCCAGTAGTATAGAGAGGGAGTTAGGTTCTGGAAACACCATATATTTT. This encodes CASSIERELGSGNTIYF.

This clone has a single count. V is TRBV14 and J is TRBJ2-7, with D unclear. CDR1 is SGHDN and CDR2 is FVKESK in the germline V gene. Trimming removed 6 bases at V and 3 bases at J, with 6 bases between. This CDR3 is built from 11 residues. The CDR3 here is CASSRGYEQYF. The CDR3 DNA sequence: TGTGCCAGCAGTCGAGGCTACGAGCAGTACTTC.

The chain carries TRBV6-1 and TRBJ2-7; perhaps TRBD1 as D (6 bases). The germline V and J ends were trimmed by 3 bases and 2 bases, with 11 bases remaining between them. This CDR3 spans 14 amino acids. Germline-derived CDR1 and CDR2 are MNHNS and SASEGT. The chain's CDR3 is CASSEAGAPYEQYF. The CDR3 DNA sequence: TGTGCCAGCAGTGAGGCAGGGGCTCCCTACGAGCAGTACTTC.